The 22 T cell receptor beta chains below all came from one sample that was sequenced in a study of blood T cell repertoires in COVID-19. The table came from immunoSEQ multiplex PCR; TCRdb's copy has only in-frame clones and leaves some out. The top ten hold less than 3.5% of the sample, which has tens of thousands of clones, 89% seen once. The sample was peripheral blood. The receptor set was obtained from a man aged 45-60 years with COVID-19, enrolled during active disease.

The rearrangement links TRBV7-3 to TRBJ2-3; TRBD2 matches at 11 bases. V gave up 0 bases and J gave up 3 bases; unmatched junction bases: 5. Per the germline V gene, CDR1 is SGHTA and CDR2 is FQGTGA. This CDR3 has 17 amino acids. This CDR3 reads CASSLTSGGAGTDTQYF. The CDR3, as DNA: TGTGCCAGCAGCTTAACTAGCGGGGGGGCAGGTACAGATACGCAGTATTTT.

The rearrangement joins TRBV18 to TRBJ1-3, with TRBD1 identical over 7 bases. The CDR3 loop spans 13 amino acids. Trimming took 4 bases from V and 7 from J; bases not matched to a gene: 4. Germline CDR1 KGHSH, CDR2 LQKENI. CDR3 sequence (DNA): TGTGCCAGCTCACGAGGGGGCTTGAACACCATATATTTT. Translating gives CASSRGGLNTIYF. Variable domain in full (rest from reference TRBV18 and TRBJ1-3): NAGVMQNPRHLVRRRGQEARLRCSPMKGHSHVYWYRQLPEEGLKFMVYLQKENIIDESGMPKERFSAEFPKEGPSILRIQQVVRGDSAAYFCASSRGGLNTIYFGEGSWLTVV.

The gene calls are TRBV13 and TRBJ2-3; 12 positions match TRBD1. Germline values: CDR1 PRHDT, CDR2 FYEKMQ (reference sequence). Trimming removed 5 bases from V and 6 bases from J; junction bases left unmatched: 6. The CDR3 has 15 amino acids. CDR3 protein: CASSRGTGGSDTQYF. The CDR3 DNA reads as TGTGCCAGCAGCCGCGGGACAGGGGGCTCGGATACGCAGTATTTT.

The chain employs TRBV12-2 and TRBJ1-3; TRBD1, the table's D call, lacks a check against the DNA. TRBV12-2 is marked as a pseudogene. The CDR3 covers 16 residues. The CDR3 DNA follows: TGTGCAAGTCGCTTAGTCAAGGGGGTCTCTGGAAACACCATATATTTT. Its translation is CASRLVKGVSGNTIYF.

This sequence joins TRBV11-2 and TRBJ2-1; D unresolved. V was clipped by 6 bases and J by 5 bases, with 8 bases between them. This CDR3 comprises 12 residues. CDR1 and CDR2 from the germline V gene are SGHAT and FQNNGV. DNA for the CDR3: TGTGCCAGCAGGTCTCTTGACAATGAGCAGTTCTTC. As protein: CASRSLDNEQFF.

The V gene is TRBV19, the J gene TRBJ1-5; 10 bases line up with TRBD1. Trimming cost V 6 bases and J 7 bases; bases outside gene matches: 12. There are 16 residues in the CDR3. Germline loops: CDR1 LNHDA, CDR2 SQIVND (reference sequence). The CDR3 DNA reads as TGTGCCAGTAGGAGTACCGGGACAGGGGTAGGCCAGCCCCAGCATTTT. It is translated as CASRSTGTGVGQPQHF.

The V gene is TRBV3-1 (or the pseudogene TRBV3-2), the J gene TRBJ2-7; D unclear. The CDR3 loop spans 16 amino acids. The ends were cut back, 0 bases at V and 2 bases at J, with 14 bases in the middle. Germline CDR1 is LGHDT and CDR2 is YNNKEL (reference sequence). CDR3 sequence (DNA): TGTGCCAGCAGCCAAGATGGAGCCCGACCTCCCTACGAGCAGTACTTC. Residues: CASSQDGARPPYEQYF.

This chain links TRBV5-6 with TRBJ1-1; 7 nucleotides agree with TRBD1. Germline CDR1 and CDR2: SGHDT and YYEEEE. The ends lost 0 bases at V and 10 bases at J; junction bases unmatched: 3. This CDR3 is 12 amino acids long. CDR3 region: CASSLARGVAFF. In nucleotides, the CDR3 is TGTGCCAGCAGCTTGGCCAGGGGGGTAGCTTTCTTT.

This chain joins TRBV6-1 and TRBJ1-1; possible D gene TRBD1, 5 bases. Germline V gene lookup returns CDR1 MNHNS and CDR2 SASEGT. CDR3 length equals 16 residues. V lost 1 base to trimming and J lost 3 bases, with 15 bases between them. Written as DNA, the CDR3 is TGTGCCAGCAGTGAAGGGGGGAGGGCTTTGGACACTGAAGCTTTCTTT. As protein: CASSEGGRALDTEAFF.

This clone was picked up one time. For the CDR3, the DNA is TGTGCCAGCAGTCTTCCGGGTTATGTCTACGAGCAGTACTTC. Its translation: CASSLPGYVYEQYF. The J gene is TRBJ2-7, the V gene TRBV28; D ambiguous. Trimming stripped 5 bases from V and 3 bases from J, with 14 bases between. The germline V gene encodes CDR1 MDHEN and CDR2 SYDVKM. CDR3 length equals 14 residues.

The chain joins TRBV4-2 to TRBJ2-7, with 11 nucleotides matching TRBD1. V shed 0 bases and J 3 bases; nucleotides not matched to a gene: 4. Germline CDR1 is LGHNA and CDR2 is YNFKEQ. This CDR3 is 16 amino acids long. This chain's CDR3 is CASSQDEGTGGYEQYF. CDR3 DNA sequence: TGTGCCAGCAGCCAAGACGAAGGGACAGGGGGCTACGAGCAGTACTTC.

The V and J genes are TRBV5-4 and TRBJ2-7; 8 positions agree with TRBD2. The CDR3 consists of 15 residues. After removal of 0 bases from V and 5 bases from J, the junction contained 7 bases not matched to a gene. Germline values: CDR1 SGHNT, CDR2 YYREEE (reference sequence). The CDR3 DNA reads TGTGCCAGCAGCTTGGCCGGGGGGGCCCCCCACGAGCAGTACTTC. Protein: CASSLAGGAPHEQYF.

CDR3 protein: CASSLATVAGGLYEQFF. CDR3 coding DNA: TGCGCCAGCAGCTTGGCTACGGTCGCAGGGGGTTTGTATGAGCAGTTCTTC. The chain has TRBV5-1 and TRBJ2-1; TRBD1 aligns across 7 bases. Trimming at V came to 0 bases and at J to 8 bases, leaving 14 bases not matched to a gene. This CDR3 has 17 amino acids. The germline V gene encodes CDR1 SGHRS and CDR2 YFSETQ.

The rearrangement uses TRBV5-4 and TRBJ1-1; possible D gene TRBD1, 6 bases. V gave up 4 bases and J gave up 3 bases, with 10 bases separating them. Germline V lookup: CDR1 SGHNT, CDR2 YYREEE (reference sequence). This CDR3 has 13 residues. The CDR3 nucleotides are TGTGCCAGCAGCAGGACAGTAGACACTGAAGCTTTCTTT. This gives the protein CASSRTVDTEAFF.

This sequence joins TRBV3-1 (or the pseudogene TRBV3-2) and TRBJ2-7; TRBD2 matches at 10 bases. The CDR3 is 15 amino acids. Trimming took 3 bases from V and 5 from J; bases not matched to a gene: 7. From germline, CDR1 is LGHDT and CDR2 YNNKEL (reference sequence). Here the CDR3 reads CASSHVAGGPHEQYF. The DNA of the CDR3 is TGTGCCAGCAGCCATGTAGCGGGGGGCCCTCACGAGCAGTACTTC.

This clone was found a few times. The chain has TRBV10-3 and TRBJ2-7; D is possibly TRBD1 (5 bases). Trimming pared 6 bases from V and 4 bases from J, leaving 10 bases between. Germline CDR1 reads ENHRY; CDR2 reads SYGVKD. This CDR3 has 12 residues. DNA of the CDR3: TGTGCCATCAGCCCGACAGATTACGAGCAGTACTTC. Residues: CAISPTDYEQYF.

The genes are TRBV30 and TRBJ2-7; D remains ambiguous. The CDR3 sequence is 16 residues long. Trimming removed 2 bases from V and 0 bases from J, with 17 bases in between. The germline CDR1 and CDR2 sequences are GTSNPN and SVGIG (reference sequence). The CDR3 DNA is TGTGCCTGGAGTCCCCCCCGTTTCCGGAGCTCCTACGAGCAGTACTTC. The encoded protein is CAWSPPRFRSSYEQYF.

The J gene is TRBJ1-1, the V gene TRBV10-3; TRBD1 might be the D (6 bases). Germline loops: CDR1 ENHRY, CDR2 SYGVKD. This CDR3 is 16 amino acids long. V was cut by 10 bases and J by 1 base, with 22 bases left in between. CDR3 in amino acids: CANPGGLTGSNTEAFF. In nucleotides, the CDR3 is TGTGCCAACCCGGGGGGGCTGACAGGATCGAACACTGAAGCTTTCTTT.

This sequence joins TRBV6-1 and TRBJ1-6; D may be TRBD1 (6 bases). Trimming cost V 0 bases and J 5 bases, with 8 bases left between them. This CDR3 is 15 amino acids long. Germline V gene data show CDR1 as MNHNS and CDR2 as SASEGT. In DNA form, the CDR3 reads TGTGCCAGCAGTGAAGCGGGGGCGGATAATTCACCCCTCCACTTT. It yields the protein CASSEAGADNSPLHF.

The J gene is TRBJ1-2, the V gene TRBV7-9; 8 bases align to TRBD1. The germline CDR1 and CDR2 sequences are SEHNR and FQNEAQ (reference sequence). The CDR3 runs to 13 residues. With 5 bases clipped from V and 4 bases from J, the junction kept 3 bases outside the gene matches. DNA for the CDR3: TGTGCCAGCAGCATGACAGGGGCCTATGGCTACACCTTC. This gives the protein CASSMTGAYGYTF.

This rearrangement joins TRBV4-1 to TRBJ2-7; tentatively, D is TRBD1 (6 bases). V was trimmed by 5 bases and J by 6 bases, leaving 20 bases between them. CDR1 and CDR2 from the germline V gene are MGHRA and YSYEKL. The CDR3 totals 15 residues. This CDR3 reads CASSYQGLGAREQYF. The CDR3 DNA reads as TGCGCCAGCAGCTACCAAGGCTTGGGGGCTCGCGAGCAGTACTTC.

The chain has TRBV5-8 and TRBJ1-1, with 10 bases aligning to TRBD1. The V segment lost 3 bases and the J segment 4 bases; nucleotides outside the gene matches: 9. The germline gives CDR1 SGHTS, CDR2 YDEGEE. The CDR3 is made up of 16 amino acids. DNA for the CDR3: TGTGCCAGCAGCTCCGGGACAGGGGTGGGGATCACTGAAGCTTTCTTT. It is translated as CASSSGTGVGITEAFF.